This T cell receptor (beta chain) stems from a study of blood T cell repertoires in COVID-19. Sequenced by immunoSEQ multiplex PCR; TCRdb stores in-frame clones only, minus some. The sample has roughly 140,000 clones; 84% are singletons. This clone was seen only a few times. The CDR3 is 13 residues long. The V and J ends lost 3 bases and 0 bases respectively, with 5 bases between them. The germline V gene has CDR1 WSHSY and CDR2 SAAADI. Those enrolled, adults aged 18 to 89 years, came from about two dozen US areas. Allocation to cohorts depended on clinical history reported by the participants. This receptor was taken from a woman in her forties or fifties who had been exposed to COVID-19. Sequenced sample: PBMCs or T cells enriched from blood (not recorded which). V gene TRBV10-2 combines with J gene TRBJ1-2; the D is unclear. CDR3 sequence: CASSEQPNYGYTF. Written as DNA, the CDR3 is TGCGCCAGCAGTGAACAGCCTAACTATGGCTACACCTTC.